This TCR delta chain was found in a study of gamma-delta T cells after stem cell transplantation. TCRdb re-called clones from the RT-PCR reads using CATT. The sample contains 2,500 or so delta-chain clones, 30% of which appear only once. The V and J ends lost 3 bases and 0 bases respectively, with 16 bases between them. Germline CDR1 and CDR2: GEAIGNYY and EKD. This CDR3 has 16 residues. V gene TRDV2 combines with J gene TRDJ1; a weak D match, TRDD3 (6 bases). This clonotype was sampled from a human donor. It is not recorded whose cells these are; they may come from a transplant donor. Sequencing was carried out using gamma-delta T cells. CDR3 nucleotide sequence: TGTGCCTGTGACTCAGTGGGGGGTTCGTACACCGATAAACTCATCTTT. Protein product: CACDSVGGSYTDKLIF.